The 15 T cell receptor beta chains listed next were all sequenced from one sample in a study of identical twins. TCRdb used MiXCR to reprocess the 5' RACE reads, holding one entry per CDR3 protein. Seen here are approximately 280,000 distinct CDR3 sequences, 6.5% to 9.5% observed once, and the top ten hold approximately 2.1%. These sequences were also reported in another study, on yellow fever vaccine responses in identical twins.

The sample comprised memory (CD45RO+) T cells sorted from blood. These receptors all stem from a woman between 18 and 29 years old in good health.

J is TRBJ1-1 and V is TRBV20-1; a weak D match, TRBD1 (6 bases). There are 15 residues in the CDR3. The germline V gene has CDR1 DFQATT and CDR2 SNEGSKA (reference sequence). V was shortened by 3 bases and J by 3 bases, with 17 bases between the two germline ends. CDR3 nucleotides: TGCAGTGCTAGGCCCTCCCGGGACACCTACACTGAAGCTTTCTTT. Protein product: CSARPSRDTYTEAFF.

This clonotype has a handful of counts. The V call is TRBV15, the J call TRBJ1-1; 9 bases are a match to TRBD1. The germline CDR1 and CDR2 sequences are LNHNV and YYDKDF (reference sequence). This CDR3 is 16 amino acids long. The trim removed 5 bases at V and 1 base at J, leaving 8 bases unmatched. CDR3 DNA: TGTGCCACCAGCGAAGGGGACAGGGAAAGGAACACTGAAGCTTTCTTT. This codes for CATSEGDRERNTEAFF.

This clonotype occurred many times. The chain employs TRBV12-3 or TRBV12-4 and TRBJ1-5; 7 bases align to TRBD1. Trimming removed 7 bases from V and 2 bases from J; junction bases left unmatched: 5. This CDR3 has 14 residues. The CDR3 sequence: CASTQGGRNQPQHF. DNA for the CDR3: TGTGCCAGCACCCAGGGGGGGCGCAATCAGCCCCAGCATTTT.

The chain uses TRBV5-1 and TRBJ1-1, with 7 bases aligning to TRBD1. Germline loops: CDR1 SGHRS, CDR2 YFSETQ. The CDR3 spans 14 residues. With V trimmed by 7 bases and J by 1 base, 7 bases remained unmatched. The CDR3 spells CASSTGHQNTEAFF. CDR3 coding DNA: TGCGCCAGCTCGACAGGGCACCAGAACACTGAAGCTTTCTTT.

This clonotype was observed at least ten times. The chain links TRBV7-3 to TRBJ2-1; D gene uncertain. The CDR3 length is 13 residues. V lost 4 bases, J lost 6 bases, and 10 bases lay in between. Germline V gene data show CDR1 as SGHTA and CDR2 as FQGTGA. In DNA, the CDR3 is TGTGCCAGCAGCTCTATGCCGGGCAATGAGCAGTTCTTC. Protein sequence: CASSSMPGNEQFF.

This clonotype was counted between two and nine times. The chain links TRBV27 to TRBJ1-6; D is perhaps TRBD1 (5 bases). V gave up 5 bases and J gave up 6 bases, with 20 bases separating them. The length of the CDR3 is 17 residues. The germline CDR1 and CDR2 sequences are MNHEY and SMNVEV (reference sequence). The CDR3 sequence: CASSPSGSGGGNSPLHF. CDR3 DNA: TGTGCCAGCAGTCCCTCAGGTTCTGGGGGGGGTAATTCACCCCTCCACTTT.

This chain links TRBV13 with TRBJ2-7, with TRBD1 matching over 9 bases. The trim removed 5 bases at V and 3 bases at J, leaving 8 bases unmatched. Germline assignment: CDR1 PRHDT and CDR2 FYEKMQ (reference sequence). The CDR3 is made up of 15 amino acids. The CDR3: CASSRPTGGHYEQYF. CDR3 coding DNA: TGTGCCAGCAGCCGCCCTACAGGGGGCCACTACGAGCAGTACTTC.

The chain couples TRBV9 to TRBJ2-1, with 8 bases identical to TRBD2. The CDR3 runs 15 residues. Unmatched junction bases numbered 7, after V lost 3 bases and J lost 5 bases. The germline CDR1 and CDR2 sequences are SGDLS and YYNGEE. The CDR3 spells CASSASGGGNNEQFF. CDR3 coding DNA: TGTGCCAGCAGCGCCTCCGGGGGGGGTAACAATGAGCAGTTCTTC. Variable domain in full (rest from reference TRBV9 and TRBJ2-1): DSGVTQTPKHLITATGQRVTLRCSPRSGDLSVYWYQQSLDQGLQFLIQYYNGEERAKGNILERFSAQQFPDLHSELNLSSLELGDSALYFCASSASGGGNNEQFFGPGTRLTVL.

The V call is TRBV2, the J call TRBJ1-2, with 9 positions matching TRBD1. There are 14 residues in the CDR3. Trimming took 7 bases from V and 4 from J; bases not matched to a gene: 7. Germline V lookup: CDR1 SNHLY, CDR2 FYNNEI. The CDR3 protein is CASNRDRDLYGYTF. CDR3 nucleotide sequence: TGTGCCAGCAATAGGGACAGGGACCTCTATGGCTACACCTTC.

The chain carries TRBV25-1 and TRBJ1-4; no definite D call. This CDR3 region has 15 residues. CDR1 and CDR2 from the germline V gene are MGHDK and SYGVNS. Trimming removed 4 bases at V and 6 bases at J, with 15 bases between. The CDR3 protein is CASSGRLLSDEKLFF. The CDR3 nucleotides read TGTGCCAGCAGTGGAAGACTCCTTTCGGATGAAAAACTGTTTTTT.

In its sample, this clonotype was seen many times. The V gene is TRBV2, the J gene TRBJ2-5; D might be TRBD1 (6 bases). Trimming cost V 6 bases and J 1 base, with 15 bases left between them. Germline V gene lookup returns CDR1 SNHLY and CDR2 FYNNEI. The CDR3 runs to 15 residues. The CDR3 DNA follows: TGTGCCAGCAGCTCCCTCAGGGGCGCCCAAGAGACCCAGTACTTC. It translates to CASSSLRGAQETQYF.

This clonotype was observed a few times. The chain is built from TRBV7-9 and TRBJ2-7, with D perhaps TRBD2 (6 bases). The CDR3 runs to 13 residues. V shed 3 bases and J shed 5 bases, with 11 bases lying between them. Germline loops: CDR1 SEHNR, CDR2 FQNEAQ (reference sequence). CDR3 in DNA: TGTGCCAGCAGCTTGGAGACTAGACACGAGCAGTACTTC. Protein product: CASSLETRHEQYF. Drawing the rest from reference TRBV7-9 and TRBJ2-7, the complete variable domain is DTGVSQNPRHKITKRGQNVTFRCDPISEHNRLYWYRQTLGQGPEFLTYFQNEAQLEKSRLLSDRFSAERPKGSFSTLEIQRTEQGDSAMYLCASSLETRHEQYFGPGTRLTVT.

This clonotype occurred many times. This chain connects TRBV7-8 to TRBJ2-5; D might be TRBD1 (6 bases). The CDR3 spans 13 residues. V was clipped by 6 bases and J by 3 bases, with 11 bases between them. Germline V CDR1 and CDR2: SGHVS, FQNEAQ. The CDR3 region has the DNA TGTGCCAGCAGAACAGGGTTGGAAGAGACCCAGTACTTC. Protein sequence: CASRTGLEETQYF.

This clonotype was found many times. The chain joins TRBV2 to TRBJ2-3, with a possible D match to TRBD2 (5 bases). The CDR3 spans 16 residues. Germline V gives CDR1 SNHLY, CDR2 FYNNEI. Trimming stripped 5 bases from V and 1 base from J, with 16 bases between. The CDR3 nucleotides read TGTGCCAGCAGTCCCAACGCGAGACTACGCACAGATACGCAGTATTTT. Its translation: CASSPNARLRTDTQYF.

The table lists this clonotype with a few counts. The chain joins TRBV6-1 to TRBJ2-1, with TRBD2 matching 11 bases. With V trimmed by 8 bases and J by 7 bases, 7 bases remained unmatched. CDR1 is MNHNS and CDR2 is SASEGT in the germline V gene. The CDR3 extends over 14 amino acids. CDR3 region: CASLGLAEKNEQFF. The CDR3 DNA reads TGTGCCAGCCTGGGACTAGCGGAAAAAAATGAGCAGTTCTTC.